These 14 T cell receptor beta chains were sequenced from one sample in a study of T cell responses to AZD1222 COVID-19 vaccine. TCRdb keeps only in-frame clones here, not all; method: immunoSEQ multiplex PCR. Its table lists about 140,000 clones. The sample consisted of peripheral blood. All receptors derive from an adult in good health.

The chain uses TRBV10-3 and TRBJ2-7, with D uncertain. The germline V gene has CDR1 ENHRY and CDR2 SYGVKD. V shed 2 bases and J shed 6 bases, with 11 bases lying between them. This CDR3 has 13 residues. CDR3 nucleotides: TGTGCCATCAGTGAGGCAGGCTGGCCCGAGCAGTACTTC. Its protein is CAISEAGWPEQYF.

The gene calls are TRBV7-3 and TRBJ2-2, with D perhaps matching TRBD1 or TRBD2 (5 bases each). V lost 1 base and J lost 0, with 12 bases in between. CDR1 and CDR2 from the germline V gene are SGHTA and FQGTGA. The CDR3 contains 17 residues. CDR3 protein: CASSLIGGTTNTGELFF. The CDR3 bases are TGTGCCAGCAGCTTAATTGGGGGAACCACGAACACCGGGGAGCTGTTTTTT.

This sequence joins TRBV7-2 and TRBJ1-1; perhaps TRBD1 as D (6 bases). Between the trimmed V and J ends, which lost 1 base and 1 base, there was a span of 7 bases. The CDR3 totals 14 residues. Germline V lookup: CDR1 SGHTA, CDR2 FQGNSA. CDR3 bases: TGTGCCAGCAGCTTAGGGACAGCGAACACTGAAGCTTTCTTT. It encodes CASSLGTANTEAFF.

Here the CDR3 reads CASSPGIYGYTF. The CDR3 nucleotides read TGTGCCAGCAGTCCAGGGATTTATGGCTACACCTTC. V and J are TRBV2 and TRBJ1-2; D might be TRBD1 (5 bases). Germline V gene lookup returns CDR1 SNHLY and CDR2 FYNNEI. The CDR3 runs to 12 residues. V was shortened by 5 bases and J by 5 bases, with 9 bases between the two germline ends.

The chain couples TRBV18 to TRBJ1-1; 7 nucleotides align to TRBD1. The CDR3 has 16 amino acids. V trimming: 2 bases; J trimming: 4 bases; junction bases outside the gene matches: 10. The germline V gene encodes CDR1 KGHSH and CDR2 LQKENI. The CDR3 spells CASSPTRGRGSTEAFF. The DNA of the CDR3 is TGTGCCAGCTCACCAACGAGGGGGCGTGGGAGCACTGAAGCTTTCTTT.

The rearrangement uses TRBV3-1 (or the pseudogene TRBV3-2) and TRBJ2-7; maybe TRBD2 (7 bases). V was cut by 4 bases and J by 6 bases, with 22 bases left in between. Germline CDR1 reads LGHDT; CDR2 reads YNNKEL (reference sequence). The CDR3 runs 16 residues. The CDR3 coding sequence is TGTGCCAGCAGCCTCGCCCCCCCGCCGGGGGGCTTCGAGCAGTACTTC. Amino acids: CASSLAPPPGGFEQYF.

The V and J genes are TRBV6-5 and TRBJ1-1; no clear D gene. Germline CDR1 MNHEY, CDR2 SVGAGI. V lost 6 bases and J lost 0, with 14 bases in between. The CDR3 runs to 15 residues. CDR3 bases: TGTGCCAGCAGCTTCCGACGGAGTATGAACACTGAAGCTTTCTTT. This sequence encodes CASSFRRSMNTEAFF.

This chain joins TRBV12-3 or TRBV12-4 and TRBJ1-2; D unclear. V lost 5 bases to trimming and J lost 7 bases, with 14 bases between them. This CDR3 is 13 amino acids long. The CDR3 reads CASSVAPTVGYTF. In DNA form, the CDR3 reads TGTGCCAGCAGTGTCGCCCCGACGGTTGGCTACACCTTC.

CDR3 DNA: TGTGCCAGCAGCTTCGGCGAGTCGAATTCACCCCTCCACTTT. Translated: CASSFGESNSPLHF. This chain connects TRBV13 to TRBJ1-6, with D hard to call. The V end lost 3 bases, the J end lost 7 bases, and 10 bases lay between the germline ends. Per germline, CDR1 PRHDT and CDR2 FYEKMQ (reference sequence). CDR3 length: 14 amino acids.

The chain carries TRBV7-6 and TRBJ1-4, with D possibly being TRBD1 (6 bases). The CDR3 is 16 residues long. The V and J ends lost 5 bases and 5 bases respectively, with 18 bases between them. CDR1 and CDR2 (germline): SGHVS, FNYEAQ. Written as DNA, the CDR3 is TGTGCCAGCAGCCCCGAAACGACAGGCCCCAATGAAAAACTGTTTTTT. Protein product: CASSPETTGPNEKLFF.

This rearrangement joins TRBV3-1 (or the pseudogene TRBV3-2) to TRBJ1-3; D may be TRBD1 (5 bases). The germline gives CDR1 LGHDT, CDR2 YNNKEL (reference sequence). V lost 6 bases and J 4 bases, leaving 19 bases between the germline ends. CDR3 length: 16 amino acids. In DNA form, the CDR3 reads TGTGCCAGCAGTGTCGCAGGGTCTCAGGGCGGAAACACCATATATTTT. Translating gives CASSVAGSQGGNTIYF.

The chain couples TRBV24-1 to TRBJ1-5, with a weak D call TRBD1 (5 bases). Germline V lookup: CDR1 KGHDR, CDR2 SFDVKD. The CDR3 sequence is 16 residues long. Trimming removed 9 bases from V and 5 bases from J, with 22 bases in between. In DNA, the CDR3 is TGTGCCACCGGTAGTGGTTTAGGGGTTGGTGATCAGCCCCAGCATTTT. Translation: CATGSGLGVGDQPQHF.

The chain recombines TRBV25-1 with TRBJ1-6, with D possibly matching TRBD1 (6 bases). Per the germline V gene, CDR1 is MGHDK and CDR2 is SYGVNS. V gave up 1 base and J gave up 15 bases, with 10 bases separating them. CDR3 length: 12 residues. CDR3 DNA sequence: TGTGCCAGCAGTGAATTCACAGGGCTCCTCCACTTT. Amino acid sequence: CASSEFTGLLHF.

The chain uses TRBV2 and TRBJ1-1; 9 bases line up with TRBD1. Germline V gives CDR1 SNHLY, CDR2 FYNNEI. V trimming: 9 bases; J trimming: 0 bases; junction bases outside the gene matches: 11. This CDR3 comprises 16 residues. The CDR3 is CASSNVGQGMNTEAFF. The CDR3 DNA is TGTGCCAGTAGCAACGTCGGACAGGGGATGAACACTGAAGCTTTCTTT.